Below, 27 T cell receptor beta chains from the same sample are listed, as sequenced in a study of technical replicates of blood from four donors. Using immunoSEQ multiplex PCR, the repertoire was profiled, and TCRdb retains in-frame clones only, with some absent. This sample carries some 77,000 clones, 80% to 90% of them seen once, and the ten largest clones take roughly 4.4%. The specimen was PBMCs. These receptors were collected from a human donor in good health. Some clones in this sample may be carry-over from other donors' samples.

The chain employs TRBV19 and TRBJ1-5; 7 nucleotides agree with TRBD1. V shed 2 bases, J shed 5 bases, and the junction held 0 bases outside the gene matches. CDR3 length equals 13 residues. From germline, CDR1 is LNHDA and CDR2 SQIVND (reference sequence). CDR3 coding DNA: TGTGCCAGTAGTATACAGGGGGATCAGCCCCAGCATTTT. Protein: CASSIQGDQPQHF.

The genes are TRBV4-1 and TRBJ2-1, with a possible D match to TRBD1 (7 bases). There are 15 residues in the CDR3. Germline V gene lookup returns CDR1 MGHRA and CDR2 YSYEKL. Trimming removed 0 bases from V and 7 bases from J, with 13 bases in between. The CDR3, as DNA: TGCGCCAGCAGCCAAGAGATGACAGGGAGGAATGAGCAGTTCTTC. It codes for CASSQEMTGRNEQFF.

The chain employs TRBV7-9 and TRBJ2-2, with D tentatively TRBD1 (5 bases). V was clipped by 6 bases and J by 0 bases, with 8 bases between them. CDR3 size: 14 residues. CDR1 is SEHNR and CDR2 is FQNEAQ in the germline V gene (reference sequence). CDR3 sequence reads: CASSRQTNTGELFF. CDR3 nucleotides: TGTGCCAGCAGTAGACAGACGAACACCGGGGAGCTGTTTTTT.

The CDR3 nucleotides read TGTGCCACCAGCAGATGGAGGGAAAACATTCAGTACTTC. Its translation is CATSRWRENIQYF. This chain connects TRBV15 to TRBJ2-4, with a tentative D call TRBD2 (6 bases). The germline gives CDR1 LNHNV, CDR2 YYDKDF (reference sequence). CDR3 length: 13 amino acids. V gave up 2 bases and J gave up 5 bases, with 7 bases separating them.

The chain links TRBV6-5 to TRBJ1-2; D call uncertain. The V end was cut by 4 bases, the J end by 1 base, with 16 bases between. The CDR3 runs to 16 residues. Germline-derived CDR1 and CDR2 are MNHEY and SVGAGI. CDR3 sequence reads: CASSSGSTRFNYGYTF. CDR3 DNA sequence: TGTGCCAGCAGTTCGGGATCCACCCGATTTAACTATGGCTACACCTTC.

The chain employs TRBV19 and TRBJ2-7; D may be TRBD2 (6 bases). CDR1 LNHDA and CDR2 SQIVND come from the germline V gene (reference sequence). Trimming pared 6 bases from V and 3 bases from J, leaving 15 bases between. There are 14 residues in the CDR3. The CDR3 spells CASRPHAGLYEQYF. The CDR3 nucleotides read TGTGCCAGTAGACCCCACGCGGGACTCTACGAGCAGTACTTC.

This clone appeared a few times. This chain uses TRBV30 with TRBJ1-1; no clear D. This CDR3 has 14 residues. CDR1 is GTSNPN, CDR2 SVGIG, per germline (reference sequence). Trimming took off 0 bases at V and 7 bases at J, with 15 bases between the two ends. The CDR3 reads CAWSVPAKSREAFF. CDR3 DNA sequence: TGTGCCTGGAGTGTCCCCGCTAAAAGCCGTGAAGCTTTCTTT.

The chain is built from TRBV5-8 and TRBJ2-2; TRBD1 matches at 10 bases. The CDR3 runs 15 residues. Germline V gene sequence: CDR1 SGHTS, CDR2 YDEGEE. V gave up 3 bases and J gave up 5 bases; unmatched junction bases: 4. The CDR3, as DNA: TGTGCCAGCAGCTCCGGGACAGGGGTTACCGGGGAGCTGTTTTTT. Its protein is CASSSGTGVTGELFF.

The gene calls are TRBV20-1 and TRBJ2-7, with D tentatively TRBD1 (6 bases). The CDR3 is 11 amino acids. Between the trimmed V and J ends, which lost 1 base and 9 bases, there was a span of 10 bases. In germline, CDR1 is DFQATT, CDR2 SNEGSKA (reference sequence). CDR3 coding DNA: TGCAGTGCTAGAGCTACGACAGGGCAGTACTTC. Amino acids: CSARATTGQYF.

The rearrangement links TRBV19 to TRBJ2-1, with TRBD1 identical over 8 bases. Germline CDR1 LNHDA, CDR2 SQIVND (reference sequence). This CDR3 has 15 amino acids. The ends lost 3 bases at V and 8 bases at J; junction bases unmatched: 9. The CDR3 region is CASSIFGQGTDEQFF. The CDR3 bases are TGTGCCAGTAGTATTTTTGGACAGGGTACCGATGAGCAGTTCTTC.

This chain links TRBV2 with TRBJ2-5, with 12 bases identical to TRBD2. Losses at the gene ends were 3 bases for V and 11 bases for J; bases not matched to a gene: 28. The CDR3 covers 21 residues. CDR1 and CDR2 from the germline V gene are SNHLY and FYNNEI. CDR3 DNA: TGTGCCAGCAGTGATCCACACAGGGTTTTTCTTTCTAGCGGGGGGGCCGACAAGCAGTACTTC. Encoded protein: CASSDPHRVFLSSGGADKQYF.

This clone showed up just a few times. The rearrangement links TRBV5-1 to TRBJ1-1; perhaps TRBD1 as D (6 bases). Trimming cost V 0 bases and J 1 base, with 7 bases left between them. The CDR3 length is 14 residues. The V gene's germline CDR1 is SGHRS and CDR2 YFSETQ. CDR3 residues: CASSLGTENTEAFF. The CDR3 bases are TGCGCCAGCAGCTTGGGGACAGAGAACACTGAAGCTTTCTTT.

The chain recombines TRBV4-1 with TRBJ2-3, with no clear D. Germline lookup yields CDR1 MGHRA and CDR2 YSYEKL. This CDR3 has 13 amino acids. V shed 2 bases and J shed 6 bases, with 9 bases lying between them. CDR3 sequence (DNA): TGCGCCAGCAGCCAAATTCGGCGGGATACGCAGTATTTT. This sequence encodes CASSQIRRDTQYF.

V is TRBV5-4 and J is TRBJ1-5, with 11 bases identical to TRBD1. This CDR3 comprises 15 residues. V was pared by 4 bases and J by 5 bases, with 5 bases of the junction left unmatched. The germline CDR1 and CDR2 sequences are SGHNT and YYREEE (reference sequence). The CDR3 DNA follows: TGTGCCAGCAGCAGCGGGACAGGGGGTGATCAGCCCCAGCATTTT. It codes for CASSSGTGGDQPQHF.

This chain uses TRBV10-3 with TRBJ2-3; 8 bases fit TRBD2. V lost 7 bases and J lost 4; bases outside the gene matches: 4. Germline values: CDR1 ENHRY, CDR2 SYGVKD. This CDR3 has 13 residues. CDR3 region: CAITSGFADTQYF. CDR3 coding DNA: TGTGCCATCACTAGCGGGTTTGCAGATACGCAGTATTTT.

The rearrangement joins TRBV5-1 to TRBJ1-2; TRBD1 agrees at 8 bases. Germline loops: CDR1 SGHRS, CDR2 YFSETQ. This CDR3 comprises 14 residues. J lost 1 base, V lost 8 bases, and 7 bases had no gene match. The CDR3 DNA reads TGCGCCAGTAGCGGTGGACAGGGTAACTATGGCTACACCTTC. It codes for CASSGGQGNYGYTF.

The chain links TRBV7-2 to TRBJ1-1, with 7 bases fitting TRBD1. CDR3 length equals 13 residues. V trimming: 9 bases; J trimming: 5 bases; junction bases outside the gene matches: 9. In germline, CDR1 is SGHTA, CDR2 FQGNSA. The CDR3 bases are TGTGCCAGTTTGATAACAGGGGTAACTGAAGCTTTCTTT. Translating gives CASLITGVTEAFF.

This sequence joins TRBV2 and TRBJ2-2; 11 positions match TRBD1. This CDR3 is 17 amino acids long. CDR1 is SNHLY and CDR2 is FYNNEI in the germline V gene. The V gene end was trimmed by 6 bases and the J gene end by 3 bases; junction bases not matched to a gene: 9. The CDR3: CASSEMGGQGDTGELFF. The CDR3 nucleotides are TGTGCCAGCAGCGAAATGGGGGGACAGGGGGACACCGGGGAGCTGTTTTTT. The whole variable domain, remainder taken from reference TRBV2 and TRBJ2-2, is EPEVTQTPSHQVTQMGQEVILRCVPISNHLYFYWYRQILGQKVEFLVSFYNNEISEKSEIFDDQFSVERPDGSNFTLKIRSTKLEDSAMYFCASSEMGGQGDTGELFFGEGSRLTVL.

This clone was counted a few times. V and J are TRBV28 and TRBJ1-4, with a tentative D call TRBD1 (6 bases). The V and J ends lost 6 bases and 0 bases respectively, with 17 bases between them. The CDR3 spans 17 residues. Germline-derived CDR1 and CDR2 are MDHEN and SYDVKM. CDR3 nucleotides: TGTGCCAGCAGCCCCATGAGGGGGGGTTCAACTAATGAAAAACTGTTTTTT. It yields the protein CASSPMRGGSTNEKLFF. The entire variable domain, with the rest obtained from reference TRBV28 and TRBJ1-4, is as follows: DVKVTQSSRYLVKRTGEKVFLECVQDMDHENMFWYRQDPGLGLRLIYFSYDVKMKEKGDIPEGYSVSREKKERFSLILESASTNQTSMYLCASSPMRGGSTNEKLFFGSGTQLSVL.

This clone was observed once. The CDR3 sequence: CASSLARGLNTEAFF. In DNA form, the CDR3 reads TGTGCCAGCAGCTTAGCAAGAGGATTGAACACTGAAGCTTTCTTT. This chain connects TRBV7-9 to TRBJ1-1; D call uncertain. Germline assignment: CDR1 SEHNR and CDR2 FQNEAQ (reference sequence). Trimming stripped 0 bases from V and 0 bases from J, with 8 bases between. The CDR3 is made up of 15 amino acids. The full variable domain, completed using reference TRBV7-9 and TRBJ1-1, is DTGVSQNPRHKITKRGQNVTFRCDPISEHNRLYWYRQTLGQGPEFLTYFQNEAQLEKSRLLSDRFSAERPKGSFSTLEIQRTEQGDSAMYLCASSLARGLNTEAFFGQGTRLTVV.

This clone was counted once. The rearrangement uses TRBV27 and TRBJ1-2; D is perhaps TRBD1 (6 bases). The CDR3 has 14 amino acids. Germline CDR1 reads MNHEY; CDR2 reads SMNVEV (reference sequence). Trimming pared 5 bases from V and 5 bases from J, leaving 15 bases between. CDR3 region: CASSPTGGGYGYTF. The CDR3 bases are TGTGCCAGCAGTCCTACTGGGGGCGGTTATGGCTACACCTTC.

V gene TRBV5-5 combines with J gene TRBJ2-7, with D tentatively TRBD1 (6 bases). Between the trimmed V and J ends, which lost 2 bases and 3 bases, there was a span of 15 bases. The CDR3 loop spans 15 amino acids. Germline CDR1 and CDR2: SGHKS and YYEKEE (reference sequence). CDR3 sequence reads: CASSFWTAADYEQYF. Written as DNA, the CDR3 is TGTGCCAGCAGCTTCTGGACAGCCGCAGACTACGAGCAGTACTTC.

The chain is built from TRBV4-2 and TRBJ2-3; tentatively, D is TRBD2 (5 bases). The CDR3 has 14 residues. Trimming removed 0 bases from V and 1 base from J, with 5 bases in between. Germline CDR1 reads LGHNA; CDR2 reads YNFKEQ. CDR3 nucleotide sequence: TGTGCCAGCAGCCAAGAACTAGGCACAGATACGCAGTATTTT. This codes for CASSQELGTDTQYF.

The genes are TRBV4-1 and TRBJ2-7; 8 bases are shared with TRBD1. Trimming cost V 4 bases and J 2 bases; bases outside gene matches: 7. From germline, CDR1 is MGHRA and CDR2 YSYEKL. This CDR3 spans 15 amino acids. The CDR3 nucleotides are TGCGCCAGCAGCCCAGGACAGGGCCGAACCTACGAGCAGTACTTC. Encoded protein: CASSPGQGRTYEQYF.

The CDR3 DNA sequence: TGCGCCAGCAGCCTAGCGGGACTAGCGGGAGAGGATACGCAGTATTTT. Protein product: CASSLAGLAGEDTQYF. The rearrangement uses TRBV4-1 and TRBJ2-3, with TRBD2 identical over 14 bases. This CDR3 has 16 residues. Germline assignment: CDR1 MGHRA and CDR2 YSYEKL. Unmatched junction bases numbered 6, after V lost 4 bases and J lost 6 bases.

This clone was seen more than once but under ten times. This CDR3 is CASSASTDPNQPQHF. CDR3 sequence (DNA): TGCGCCAGCAGCGCCTCGACAGACCCTAATCAGCCCCAGCATTTT. The rearrangement uses TRBV5-1 and TRBJ1-5, with D possibly matching TRBD1 (5 bases). Trimming shortened V by 4 bases and J by 4 bases, and 15 bases separated the two germline ends. CDR1 is SGHRS, CDR2 YFSETQ, per germline. The CDR3 is 15 residues long.

This clone occurred many times. The gene calls are TRBV10-2 and TRBJ1-4; D might be TRBD1 (5 bases). The CDR3 has 13 residues. V was cut by 4 bases and J by 6 bases, with 9 bases left in between. Looked up from germline, CDR1 is WSHSY and CDR2 is SAAADI. CDR3 residues: CASSGGMDEKLFF. Here the CDR3 DNA reads TGCGCCAGCAGTGGGGGCATGGATGAAAAACTGTTTTTT.